Included here is one T cell receptor (beta chain) sequence, with context. Its target is unknown. Sequenced by immunoSEQ multiplex PCR; TCRdb stores in-frame clones only, minus some. The sample has about 22,000 clones; 80% to 90% are singletons. These data originate in a study of OX40 agonist ivuxolimab in advanced cancers. Study observations and caveats: Some patients who did not respond also had low normalized T-cell clonal expansion.

The input for sequencing was CD4+ or CD8+ T cells sorted from blood, taken in a trial of the OX40 agonist ivuxolimab. The TCR comes from an adult with an advanced solid tumor such as melanoma, head and neck, liver or kidney cancer.

CDR3 coding DNA: TGTGCCAGCAGCCCCAGGGACAGGGTGGGCTTTACAAGAGAGACCCAGTACTTC. This gives the protein CASSPRDRVGFTRETQYF. The V call is TRBV7-6, the J call TRBJ2-5, with 9 bases identical to TRBD1. The CDR3 is 18 residues long. J was trimmed by 4 bases and V by 5 bases; bases with no gene match: 17. CDR1 is SGHVS, CDR2 FNYEAQ, per germline.